Each of the 16 T cell receptor beta chains below was sequenced from the same sample in a study of CD8 T cells in ankylosing spondylitis. TCRdb processed the 5' RACE reads anew with MiXCR; each CDR3 protein has one entry. The table lists over 100,000 distinct CDR3 sequences, 7% of them singletons. What was sequenced was blood, either unsorted or a sorted T cell fraction (not recorded which). These receptors were obtained from a male donor with ankylosing spondylitis or in good health (not recorded which).

This clonotype was detected many times. The J gene is TRBJ1-6, the V gene TRBV2; 7 nucleotides match TRBD1. Germline lookup yields CDR1 SNHLY and CDR2 FYNNEI. This CDR3 region has 14 residues. The ends lost 8 bases at V and 7 bases at J; junction bases unmatched: 8. The CDR3 DNA reads TGTGCCAGCCTTTTGACAGGGATCAATTCACCCCTCCACTTT. As protein: CASLLTGINSPLHF.

This clonotype was seen many times. In DNA, the CDR3 is TGTGCCAGCAGCTCGTGGACAGGGGATAACTATGGCTACACCTTC. This sequence encodes CASSSWTGDNYGYTF. The chain employs TRBV7-2 and TRBJ1-2; 9 bases match TRBD1. The CDR3 sequence is 15 residues long. Germline V lookup: CDR1 SGHTA, CDR2 FQGNSA. The junction had 4 bases not matched to a gene; V was cut back by 4 bases and J by 1 base.

This chain joins TRBV20-1 and TRBJ2-3; TRBD1 agrees at 7 bases. The V gene's germline CDR1 is DFQATT and CDR2 SNEGSKA (reference sequence). The junction had 10 bases not matched to a gene; V was cut back by 7 bases and J by 0 bases. This CDR3 has 15 residues. In DNA form, the CDR3 reads TGCAGTGTAAACCCGGGACAGTTAAGCACAGATACGCAGTATTTT. This encodes CSVNPGQLSTDTQYF.

This clonotype has ten or more counts. The chain recombines TRBV12-3 or TRBV12-4 with TRBJ1-4, with no clear D. There are 11 residues in the CDR3. Trimming cost V 6 bases and J 12 bases, with 11 bases left between them. The CDR3 DNA reads as TGTGCCAGCAGCCTGGGCATCCAACTGTTTTTT. This translates into CASSLGIQLFF.

This clonotype was detected many times. This chain connects TRBV5-1 to TRBJ2-2, with no clear D. Germline V CDR1 and CDR2: SGHRS, YFSETQ. This CDR3 has 16 residues. V lost 2 bases and J lost 2, with 13 bases in between. The CDR3 spells CASSFEPLENTGELFF. CDR3 DNA sequence: TGCGCCAGCAGCTTTGAACCTCTAGAAAACACCGGGGAGCTGTTTTTT.

Note on this clonotype: A single base separates this from a much larger clone, so it may be a read error. V is TRBV7-2 and J is TRBJ2-7; no firm D call. The germline gives CDR1 SGHTA, CDR2 FQGNSA. The CDR3 has 12 residues. The CDR3 region has the DNA TGTGCCAGCAGCCATGGTAACTACGAGCAGCACTTC. It is translated as CASSHGNYEQHF.

This clonotype has a count of ten or more. The rearrangement joins TRBV15 to TRBJ1-2, with a possible D match to TRBD1 (6 bases). The germline gives CDR1 LNHNV, CDR2 YYDKDF (reference sequence). The CDR3 contains 17 residues. Trimming shortened V by 0 bases and J by 3 bases, and 17 bases separated the two germline ends. CDR3 DNA: TGTGCCACCAGCAGAGATAGATTTAGCCAGGGGTACTATGGCTACACCTTC. This codes for CATSRDRFSQGYYGYTF.

This clonotype has ten or more counts. This sequence joins TRBV5-1 and TRBJ2-3; 14 bases fit TRBD2. Germline loops: CDR1 SGHRS, CDR2 YFSETQ. Trimming at V came to 4 bases and at J to 3 bases, leaving 7 bases not matched to a gene. CDR3 length equals 17 residues. CDR3 loop: CASSTGTSGSNTDTQYF. For the CDR3, the DNA is TGCGCCAGCAGCACCGGGACTAGCGGGAGTAATACAGATACGCAGTATTTT.

This clonotype was detected ten times or more. The chain links TRBV5-1 to TRBJ2-3; 8 bases are a match to TRBD1. This CDR3 contains 15 residues. Per germline, CDR1 SGHRS and CDR2 YFSETQ. V was clipped by 0 bases and J by 7 bases; unmatched bases: 7. The CDR3 DNA follows: TGCGCCAGCAGCTTGGCCGGACAGGGTCGGAATACGCAGTATTTT. Protein sequence: CASSLAGQGRNTQYF.

This clonotype was seen repeatedly, ten times or more. The gene calls are TRBV5-1 and TRBJ2-5, with 7 nucleotides matching TRBD2. After removal of 5 bases from V and 1 base from J, the junction contained 8 bases not matched to a gene. The CDR3 totals 15 residues. Looked up from germline, CDR1 is SGHRS and CDR2 is YFSETQ. The CDR3 DNA reads as TGCGCCAGCAGTCGGAGTTCTAGCGGCCAAGAGACCCAGTACTTC. Its protein is CASSRSSSGQETQYF.

The chain couples TRBV7-2 to TRBJ2-7; 10 bases are shared with TRBD2. Germline values: CDR1 SGHTA, CDR2 FQGNSA. The CDR3 runs to 16 residues. V dropped 4 bases and J dropped 2; count of bases not matched to a gene: 8. The CDR3 region has the DNA TGTGCCAGCAGCTGGGCCTTCACTAGCGGGGCCTACGAGCAGTACTTC. Protein: CASSWAFTSGAYEQYF.

This clonotype was counted ten times or more. The chain carries TRBV11-2 and TRBJ1-5; TRBD1 matches 11 bases. The CDR3 is 16 amino acids. Germline V gives CDR1 SGHAT, CDR2 FQNNGV. V was clipped by 1 base and J by 6 bases; unmatched bases: 5. The CDR3 reads CASSLGTGGEGQPQHF. The CDR3 coding sequence is TGTGCCAGCAGCTTAGGGACAGGGGGCGAGGGTCAGCCCCAGCATTTT.

This clonotype was seen repeatedly, ten times or more. V is TRBV4-3 and J is TRBJ2-7; D gene ambiguous. Looked up from germline, CDR1 is LGHNA and CDR2 is YSLEER. This CDR3 has 14 amino acids. Trimming removed 1 base from V and 1 base from J, with 8 bases in between. CDR3 in DNA: TGCGCCAGCAGCCAAGCCGCGACATCCTACGAGCAGTACTTC. It is translated as CASSQAATSYEQYF.

This clonotype has a count of ten or more. This sequence joins TRBV5-6 and TRBJ2-1; 15 positions match TRBD2. Germline V gene sequence: CDR1 SGHDT, CDR2 YYEEEE. V lost 2 bases and J lost 9; bases outside the gene matches: 6. This CDR3 has 16 residues. CDR3 coding DNA: TGTGCCAGCAGCTTTGGGACTAGCGGGAGGCGGGGTGAGCAGTTCTTC. This encodes CASSFGTSGRRGEQFF.

There are many counts of this clonotype. CDR3 nucleotide sequence: TGTGCCAGCAGTTCAACCCCAGCGGGAGTGTACGAGCAGTACTTC. The encoded protein is CASSSTPAGVYEQYF. The chain couples TRBV27 to TRBJ2-7, with 8 bases lining up with TRBD2. Germline CDR1 is MNHEY and CDR2 is SMNVEV (reference sequence). The CDR3 extends over 15 amino acids. The V and J ends lost 4 bases and 4 bases, in that order; junction bases with no gene match: 9.

This clonotype was detected many times. This chain uses TRBV5-1 with TRBJ2-7; 11 bases line up with TRBD2. There are 15 residues in the CDR3. The V and J ends lost 2 bases and 2 bases, in that order; junction bases with no gene match: 3. Looked up from germline, CDR1 is SGHRS and CDR2 is YFSETQ. CDR3 bases: TGCGCCAGCAGCTTACTAGCGGGGGAAACCTACGAGCAGTACTTC. Protein: CASSLLAGETYEQYF.